The source of this T cell receptor beta chain is a study of blood T cell repertoires in COVID-19. In germline, CDR1 is SGHRS, CDR2 YFSETQ. V shed 1 base, J shed 1 base, and the junction held 2 bases outside the gene matches. This CDR3 has 14 residues. In the study's own analysis: Reference gene primer amplification gave estimated nucleated cell counts. Assay: immunoSEQ multiplex PCR; the TCRdb copy retains only in-frame clones and omits some. The V and J calls and the clone size are those of that table, but D and trimming were determined from the DNA. The top ten hold about 10% of the sample, which has around 200,000 clones, roughly 80% seen once.

The V call is TRBV5-1, the J call TRBJ2-7; 7 bases are shared with TRBD1. Sequenced: peripheral blood. This receptor was identified in a woman older than 75 with acute or convalescent COVID-19. CDR3 region: CASSLRTGSYEQYF. CDR3 bases: TGCGCCAGCAGCTTGAGGACAGGTTCCTACGAGCAGTACTTC.